A selection of T cell receptor beta chains follows, all from one sample in a study of CD8+CD57+ T cells in acquired aplastic anemia. TCRdb redid the calling of the reads with MiXCR, one entry per CDR3 protein. The data show around 200,000 distinct CDR3 sequences, approximately 48% seen once. The specimen was sorted CD4+, CD8+, or CD8+CD57+ T cells (not recorded which) from PBMCs. The receptors here all came from a human donor with aplastic anemia. Each CDR3 is given with its conserved first and last residue. Only some rows state a clone size, as once, few, many or a class for expanded clones.

few	TRBV24-1	TRBJ1-1	CATSDMMNTEAFF
-	TRBV9	TRBJ2-5	CASSVGGRPGETQYF
-	TRBV29-1	TRBJ2-2	CSVGTIDRANGELFF
-	TRBV2	TRBJ1-5	CASSHPQGGFDNQPQHF
-	TRBV15	TRBJ2-3	CATSRRTLGFTDTQYF
-	TRBV10-3	TRBJ1-6	CAITKTGTGGGNSPLHF
few	TRBV19	TRBJ2-5	CASAGTAEETQYF
-	TRBV4-1	TRBJ2-5	CASGTGVQETQYF
once	TRBV7-2	TRBJ2-2	CASSLWTTGELFF
-	TRBV24-1	TRBJ2-3	CATSDPGTSVDTQYF
many	TRBV20-1	TRBJ1-2	CSASQRTGGYTF
-	TRBV5-6	TRBJ1-3	CASSLEGLVTGNTIYF
-	TRBV6-6	TRBJ2-7	CASSSGGNTGEQYF
-	TRBV20-1	TRBJ1-4	CSALRADNEKLFF
many	TRBV5-1	TRBJ2-3	CASTASRGDTQYF
many	TRBV5-4	TRBJ2-1	CASSGGGAVNNEQFF
-	TRBV20-1	TRBJ2-7	CSAREGTGPRYEQYF
many	TRBV15	TRBJ1-5	CATSRGRWGSNQPQHF
-	TRBV3-1	TRBJ2-3	CASSRDSGGADTDTQYF
many	TRBV7-8	TRBJ1-1	CASSLVGGANTEAFF
-	TRBV24-1	TRBJ1-2	CATSDSQGTYGYTF
-	TRBV10-3	TRBJ1-5	CAINGDNQPQHF
-	TRBV2	TRBJ2-7	CASSSNQVSYEQYF
-	TRBV12-3/TRBV12-4	TRBJ1-5	CASNPMGGQPQHF
-	TRBV5-6	TRBJ1-1	CASSSVTGNTEAFF
once	TRBV6-1	TRBJ2-7	CASSGLASSSYEQYF
few	TRBV10-3	TRBJ1-6	CAISSGQENSPLHF
few	TRBV7-2	TRBJ1-1	CASSPGGKVPRHTEAFF
few	TRBV20-1	TRBJ1-6	CSAGDRGFYGSYNSPLHF